The present T cell receptor beta chain was sequenced within a study of identical twins. Unique molecular identifiers were present on the cDNA, and a universal primer site came from template switching. MiXCR was run by TCRdb on the 5' RACE reads, yielding one entry per CDR3 protein. Here the sample spans some 250,000 distinct CDR3 sequences, more than 9.5% being singletons. The CDR3 has 13 residues. The germline V gene encodes CDR1 SNHLY and CDR2 FYNNEI. Study-level points and caveats: Conclusions were drawn cross-sectionally by statistical analysis, without following the same donors. Out-of-frame TCR alpha sharing in monozygotic twins exceeded recombination model predictions.

In this sample, this clonotype turned up many times. Its antigen remains unknown. The sample was also reused in another study, on yellow fever vaccine responses in identical twins. According to that study: Convergence reportedly seemed to mark part of the twins' vaccine T cell response, with personalization marking the rest.

This clonotype was sampled from a woman younger than 35 in good health. This chain uses TRBV2 with TRBJ2-3; D perhaps matches TRBD1 (6 bases). Input material: memory (CD45RO+) T cells sorted from blood. The CDR3 bases are TGTGCGCCAGGGACACAAAGCACAGATACGCAGTATTTT. Encoded protein: CAPGTQSTDTQYF.